These 15 T cell receptor beta chains originate from one sample sequenced in a study of cytomegalovirus exposure and HLA in healthy donors. The PCR made use of 60 Vbeta and 13 Jbeta primers. Sequencing was performed with immunoSEQ multiplex PCR; in TCRdb, only in-frame clones are kept and a portion is missing. The sample has under 200,000 clones; approximately 75% are singletons. The sequenced sample was PBMCs. The receptors come from a woman between 18 and 29 years old in good health and CMV-seronegative.

The rearrangement uses TRBV28 and TRBJ1-4, with 7 bases that match TRBD1. Germline-derived CDR1 and CDR2 are MDHEN and SYDVKM. The CDR3 has 18 amino acids. V trimming: 6 bases; J trimming: 4 bases; junction bases outside the gene matches: 17. In DNA form, the CDR3 reads TGTGCCAGCAGCGGTACGCCCGGGACAGCTAACTATAATGAAAAACTGTTTTTT. Its translation: CASSGTPGTANYNEKLFF.

As regards this clone: The identical CDR3 is also encoded by other nucleotide sequences in the sample. V is TRBV2 and J is TRBJ2-5; 9 bases are a match to TRBD1. Germline loops: CDR1 SNHLY, CDR2 FYNNEI. V shed 7 bases and J 1 base; nucleotides not matched to a gene: 1. The CDR3 contains 13 residues. Here the CDR3 DNA reads TGTGCCAGCACGGGACAGGGCCAAGAGACCCAGTACTTC. This encodes CASTGQGQETQYF.

V and J are TRBV4-1 and TRBJ2-1; 11 bases line up with TRBD2. CDR1 and CDR2 from the germline V gene are MGHRA and YSYEKL. This CDR3 contains 16 residues. V was pared by 4 bases and J by 9 bases, with 11 bases of the junction left unmatched. The CDR3 DNA follows: TGCGCCAGCAGCCGACTCCTGACTAGCGGGGAGGTTGAGCAGTTCTTC. It encodes CASSRLLTSGEVEQFF.

The V call is TRBV10-3, the J call TRBJ2-1; 7 nucleotides align to TRBD1. The trim removed 4 bases at V and 3 bases at J, leaving 3 bases unmatched. CDR1 is ENHRY, CDR2 SYGVKD, per germline. The CDR3 totals 14 residues. Here the CDR3 reads CAISVRDSYNEQFF. The CDR3 nucleotides are TGTGCCATCAGTGTTAGGGACAGCTACAATGAGCAGTTCTTC.

For the CDR3, the DNA is TGTGCCAGTAGTCCCCCCTGGGACAGGGGGAGTACTGAAGCTTTCTTT. It translates to CASSPPWDRGSTEAFF. This sequence joins TRBV19 and TRBJ1-1, with 11 bases that match TRBD1. The germline V gene has CDR1 LNHDA and CDR2 SQIVND (reference sequence). V was pared by 5 bases and J by 5 bases, with 10 bases of the junction left unmatched. CDR3 length: 16 amino acids. Filled out from reference TRBV19 and TRBJ1-1, the complete variable domain reads DGGITQSPKYLFRKEGQNVTLSCEQNLNHDAMYWYRQDPGQGLRLIYYSQIVNDFQKGDIAEGYSVSREKKESFPLTVTSAQKNPTAFYLCASSPPWDRGSTEAFFGQGTRLTVV.

The chain uses TRBV30 and TRBJ2-1, with D maybe TRBD2 (5 bases). CDR1 is GTSNPN and CDR2 is SVGIG in the germline V gene (reference sequence). The germline V and J ends were trimmed by 0 bases and 0 bases, with 15 bases remaining between them. This CDR3 region has 17 residues. The CDR3 reads CAWSVQQAAGSYNEQFF. CDR3 DNA sequence: TGTGCCTGGAGTGTACAACAAGCGGCTGGCTCCTACAATGAGCAGTTCTTC.

The rearrangement links TRBV5-1 to TRBJ2-3; D might be TRBD2 (5 bases). In germline, CDR1 is SGHRS, CDR2 YFSETQ. The CDR3 is 15 residues long. V was pared by 4 bases and J by 5 bases, with 17 bases between. The CDR3 sequence is CASSETSHSQDTQYF. The DNA for the CDR3 is TGCGCCAGCAGCGAAACTAGTCACTCGCAAGATACGCAGTATTTT.

This chain links TRBV7-2 with TRBJ1-4; D unresolved. The CDR3 runs to 13 residues. In germline, CDR1 is SGHTA, CDR2 FQGNSA. Trimming took off 5 bases at V and 6 bases at J, with 10 bases between the two ends. CDR3 DNA sequence: TGTGCCAGCAGCCGCGGGCCTGATGAAAAACTGTTTTTT. Its translation is CASSRGPDEKLFF.

This sequence joins TRBV7-6 and TRBJ2-1; TRBD1 agrees at 11 bases. V was pared by 4 bases and J by 9 bases, with 14 bases of the junction left unmatched. Germline values: CDR1 SGHVS, CDR2 FNYEAQ. This CDR3 is 17 amino acids long. The CDR3 bases are TGTGCCAGCAGCTCCCCAGCCGGGACAGGGGGTACTGGTGAGCAGTTCTTC. Protein sequence: CASSSPAGTGGTGEQFF. Full variable domain (outside the CDR3, taken from reference TRBV7-6 and TRBJ2-1): GAGVSQSPRYKVTKRGQDVALRCDPISGHVSLYWYRQALGQGPEFLTYFNYEAQQDKSGLPNDRFSAERPEGSISTLTIQRTEQRDSAMYRCASSSPAGTGGTGEQFFGPGTRLTVL.

The J gene is TRBJ2-1, the V gene TRBV7-3; a possible D gene is TRBD1 (5 bases). In germline, CDR1 is SGHTA, CDR2 FQGTGA. The CDR3 loop spans 16 amino acids. Between the trimmed V and J ends, which lost 2 bases and 2 bases, there was a span of 13 bases. CDR3 in amino acids: CASSLFSTGPYNEQFF. As DNA, the CDR3 is TGTGCCAGCAGCTTATTTTCCACAGGCCCCTACAATGAGCAGTTCTTC.

This clone is a singleton in its sample. The J gene is TRBJ1-1, the V gene TRBV9, with TRBD1 matching 7 bases. Germline V gene sequence: CDR1 SGDLS, CDR2 YYNGEE. The J segment lost 0 bases and the V segment lost 2 bases, leaving 4 bases of the junction unmatched. There are 15 residues in the CDR3. The CDR3 DNA sequence: TGTGCCAGCAGCGTGGGACAGTACATGAACACTGAAGCTTTCTTT. Protein sequence: CASSVGQYMNTEAFF.

This chain joins TRBV6-5 and TRBJ2-5; 9 bases are shared with TRBD1. V was pared by 6 bases and J by 5 bases, with 4 bases of the junction left unmatched. Germline CDR1 is MNHEY and CDR2 is SVGAGI. The CDR3 is made up of 13 amino acids. CDR3 loop: CASRGTGWETQYF. CDR3 nucleotides: TGTGCCAGCAGGGGGACAGGGTGGGAGACCCAGTACTTC.

This chain links TRBV27 with TRBJ2-1; 9 bases are a match to TRBD2. V shed 5 bases and J 3 bases; nucleotides not matched to a gene: 14. This CDR3 comprises 18 residues. CDR1 and CDR2 (germline): MNHEY, SMNVEV (reference sequence). The CDR3, as DNA: TGTGCCAGCAGTCCCAAAGTCCTTAGCGGGAGCAGCTACAATGAGCAGTTCTTC. The encoded protein is CASSPKVLSGSSYNEQFF.

This clone has a handful of counts. V gene TRBV18 combines with J gene TRBJ1-1; 8 bases match TRBD1. The V segment lost 5 bases and the J segment 11 bases; nucleotides outside the gene matches: 7. Germline V lookup: CDR1 KGHSH, CDR2 LQKENI. The CDR3 is made up of 12 amino acids. Here the CDR3 DNA reads TGTGCCAGCTCAAATGACAGGGGATGGGCTTTCTTT. This codes for CASSNDRGWAFF.

V gene TRBV2 combines with J gene TRBJ1-2; a weak D match, TRBD1 (5 bases). The CDR3 sequence is 11 residues long. V was pared by 7 bases and J by 4 bases, with 7 bases between. Germline V gene sequence: CDR1 SNHLY, CDR2 FYNNEI. The CDR3 spells CASTRAYGYTF. CDR3 nucleotides: TGTGCCAGCACCAGGGCCTATGGCTACACCTTC.